This TCR beta chain was recorded in a study of T cell changes during pregnancy in multiple sclerosis. This CDR3 contains 15 residues. Germline V gene lookup returns CDR1 LNHNV and CDR2 YYDKDF (reference sequence). The V end lost 0 bases, the J end lost 2 bases, and 8 bases lay between the germline ends. Profiling relied on immunoSEQ multiplex PCR, and the TCRdb table lists in-frame clones only, not all of them. The table lists 75,000 to 90,000 clones, roughly nine tenths of them singletons, with roughly 0.21% in the top ten. This material consisted of CD4+ T cells from peripheral blood mononuclear cells, taken before pregnancy. The chain recombines TRBV15 with TRBJ1-5; a possible D gene is TRBD1 (5 bases). The sequence was obtained from a female donor with multiple sclerosis, enrolled in a pregnancy study. This chain's CDR3 is CATSRDGGGNQPQHF. CDR3 nucleotides: TGTGCCACCAGCAGAGATGGGGGGGGCAATCAGCCCCAGCATTTT.